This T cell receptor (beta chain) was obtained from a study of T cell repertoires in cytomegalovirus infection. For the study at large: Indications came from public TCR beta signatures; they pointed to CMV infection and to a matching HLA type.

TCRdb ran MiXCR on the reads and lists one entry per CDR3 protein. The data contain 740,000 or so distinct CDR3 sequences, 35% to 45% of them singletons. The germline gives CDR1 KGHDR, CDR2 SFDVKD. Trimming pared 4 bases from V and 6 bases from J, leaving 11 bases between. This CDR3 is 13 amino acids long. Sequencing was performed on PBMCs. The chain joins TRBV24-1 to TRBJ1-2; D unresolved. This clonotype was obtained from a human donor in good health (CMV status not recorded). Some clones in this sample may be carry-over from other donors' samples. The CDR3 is CATSDPPFDGYTF. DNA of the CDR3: TGTGCCACCAGTGACCCCCCTTTTGATGGCTACACCTTC.